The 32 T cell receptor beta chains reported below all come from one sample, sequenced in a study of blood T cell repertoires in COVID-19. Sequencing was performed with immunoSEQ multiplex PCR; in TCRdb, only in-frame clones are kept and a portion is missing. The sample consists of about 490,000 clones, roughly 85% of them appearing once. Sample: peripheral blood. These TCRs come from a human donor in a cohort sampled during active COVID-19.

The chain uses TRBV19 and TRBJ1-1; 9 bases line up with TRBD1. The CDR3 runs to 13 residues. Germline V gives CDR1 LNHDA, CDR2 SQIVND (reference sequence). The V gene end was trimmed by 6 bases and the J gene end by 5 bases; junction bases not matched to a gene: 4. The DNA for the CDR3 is TGTGCCAGTAGGCGGACAGGGGAAACTGAAGCTTTCTTT. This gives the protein CASRRTGETEAFF.

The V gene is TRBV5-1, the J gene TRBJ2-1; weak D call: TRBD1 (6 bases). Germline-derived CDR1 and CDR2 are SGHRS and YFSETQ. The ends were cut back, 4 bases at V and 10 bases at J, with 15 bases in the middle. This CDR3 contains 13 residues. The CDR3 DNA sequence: TGCGCCAGCAGCACCCGGGACAAAACCGAGCAGTTCTTC. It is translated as CASSTRDKTEQFF.

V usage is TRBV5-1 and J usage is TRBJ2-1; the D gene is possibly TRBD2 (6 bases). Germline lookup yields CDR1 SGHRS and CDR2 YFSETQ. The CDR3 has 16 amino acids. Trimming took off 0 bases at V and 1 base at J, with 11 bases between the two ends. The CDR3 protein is CASSLVAGWSYNEQFF. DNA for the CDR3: TGCGCCAGCAGCTTGGTGGCGGGGTGGTCCTACAATGAGCAGTTCTTC.

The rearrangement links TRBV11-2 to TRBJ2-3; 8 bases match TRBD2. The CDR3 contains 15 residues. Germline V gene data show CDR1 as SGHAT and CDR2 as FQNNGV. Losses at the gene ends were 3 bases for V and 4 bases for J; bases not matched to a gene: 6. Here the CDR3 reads CASSFSAGAPDTQYF. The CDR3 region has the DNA TGTGCCAGCAGCTTTTCAGCGGGAGCCCCAGATACGCAGTATTTT.

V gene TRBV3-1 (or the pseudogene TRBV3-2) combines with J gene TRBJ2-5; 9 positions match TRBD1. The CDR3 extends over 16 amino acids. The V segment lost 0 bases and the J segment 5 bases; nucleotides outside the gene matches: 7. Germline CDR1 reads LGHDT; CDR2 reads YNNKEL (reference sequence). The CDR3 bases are TGTGCCAGCAGCCAAGAGCCCGGGACAGGGTGGGAGACCCAGTACTTC. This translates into CASSQEPGTGWETQYF.

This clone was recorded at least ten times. CDR3 region: CAGGVYEQYF. CDR3 bases: TGTGCAGGGGGGGTCTACGAGCAGTACTTC. The chain is built from TRBV30 and TRBJ2-7; D may be TRBD2 (7 bases). Per germline, CDR1 GTSNPN and CDR2 SVGIG (reference sequence). CDR3 size: 10 residues.

The CDR3 sequence is CATSRDRELGTEAFF. CDR3 nucleotide sequence: TGTGCCACCAGCAGAGATCGGGAGTTGGGCACTGAAGCTTTCTTT. The chain has TRBV15 and TRBJ1-1; no definite D call. Germline assignment: CDR1 LNHNV and CDR2 YYDKDF (reference sequence). The CDR3 consists of 15 residues. V lost 0 bases and J 4 bases, leaving 12 bases between the germline ends.

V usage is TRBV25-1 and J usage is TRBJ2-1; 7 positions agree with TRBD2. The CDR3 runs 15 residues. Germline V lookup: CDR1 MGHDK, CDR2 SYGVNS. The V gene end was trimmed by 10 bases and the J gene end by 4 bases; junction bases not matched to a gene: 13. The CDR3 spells CATRGSLAEYNEQFF. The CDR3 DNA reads TGTGCCACCCGAGGAAGCCTAGCGGAGTACAATGAGCAGTTCTTC.

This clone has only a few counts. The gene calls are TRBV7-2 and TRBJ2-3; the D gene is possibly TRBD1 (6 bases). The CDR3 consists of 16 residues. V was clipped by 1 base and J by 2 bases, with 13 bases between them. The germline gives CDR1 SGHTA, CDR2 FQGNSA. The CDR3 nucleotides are TGTGCCAGCAGCTTAGTAGGCAGGGGTTTCACAGATACGCAGTATTTT. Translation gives CASSLVGRGFTDTQYF. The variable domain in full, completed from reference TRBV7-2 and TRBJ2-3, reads GAGVSQSPSNKVTEKGKDVELRCDPISGHTALYWYRQSLGQGLEFLIYFQGNSAPDKSGLPSDRFSAERTGGSVSTLTIQRTQQEDSAVYLCASSLVGRGFTDTQYFGPGTRLTVL.

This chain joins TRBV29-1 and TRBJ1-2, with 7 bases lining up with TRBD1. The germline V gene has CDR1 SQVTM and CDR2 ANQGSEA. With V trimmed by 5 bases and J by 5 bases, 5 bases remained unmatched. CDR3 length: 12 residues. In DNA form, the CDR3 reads TGCAGCGTTACACAGGGGAGGTATGGCTACACCTTC. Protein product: CSVTQGRYGYTF.

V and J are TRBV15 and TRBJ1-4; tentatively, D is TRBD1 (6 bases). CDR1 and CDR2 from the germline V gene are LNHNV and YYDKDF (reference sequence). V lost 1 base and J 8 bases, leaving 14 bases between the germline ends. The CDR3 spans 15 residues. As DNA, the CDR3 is TGTGCCACCAGCAGAGGTGGGGGGGCAGAGGAAAAACTGTTTTTT. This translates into CATSRGGGAEEKLFF.

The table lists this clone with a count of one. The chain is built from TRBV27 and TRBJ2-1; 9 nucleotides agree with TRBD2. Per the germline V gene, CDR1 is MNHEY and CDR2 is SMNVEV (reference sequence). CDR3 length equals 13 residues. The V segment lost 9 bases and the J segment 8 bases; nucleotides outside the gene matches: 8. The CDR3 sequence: CARLAGPRDEQFF. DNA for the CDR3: TGTGCCAGGCTAGCGGGACCTAGGGATGAGCAGTTCTTC.

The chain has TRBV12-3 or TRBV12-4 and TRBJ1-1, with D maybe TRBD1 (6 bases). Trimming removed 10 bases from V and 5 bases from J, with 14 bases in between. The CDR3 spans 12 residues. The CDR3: CATERGLTEAFF. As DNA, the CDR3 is TGTGCCACCGAAAGGGGGTTAACTGAAGCTTTCTTT.

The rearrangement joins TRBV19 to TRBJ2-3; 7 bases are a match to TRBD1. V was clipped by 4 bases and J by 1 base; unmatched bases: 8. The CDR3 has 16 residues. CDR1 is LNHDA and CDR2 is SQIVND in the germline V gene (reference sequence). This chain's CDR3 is CASSSDRVRGTDTQYF. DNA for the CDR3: TGTGCCAGTAGTAGCGACAGGGTGCGCGGCACAGATACGCAGTATTTT.

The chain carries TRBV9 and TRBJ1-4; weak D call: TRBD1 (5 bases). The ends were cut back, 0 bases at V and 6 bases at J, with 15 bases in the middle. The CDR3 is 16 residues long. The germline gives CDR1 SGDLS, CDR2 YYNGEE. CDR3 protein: CASSVAPQGGYEKLFF. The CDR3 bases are TGTGCCAGCAGCGTAGCCCCTCAGGGTGGATATGAAAAACTGTTTTTT.

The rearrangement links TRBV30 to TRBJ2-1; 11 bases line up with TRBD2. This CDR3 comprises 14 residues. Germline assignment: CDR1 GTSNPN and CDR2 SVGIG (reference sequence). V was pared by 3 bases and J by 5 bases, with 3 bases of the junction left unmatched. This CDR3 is CAWRRLAGNNEQFF. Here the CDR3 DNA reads TGTGCCTGGAGGAGACTAGCGGGGAACAATGAGCAGTTCTTC.

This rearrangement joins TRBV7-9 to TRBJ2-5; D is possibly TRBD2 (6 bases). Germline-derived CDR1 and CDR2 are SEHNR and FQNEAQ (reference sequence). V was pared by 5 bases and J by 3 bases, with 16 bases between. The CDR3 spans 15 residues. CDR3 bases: TGTGCCAGCAGCCAAGCGGTAACTAGCAAAGAGACCCAGTACTTC. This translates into CASSQAVTSKETQYF.

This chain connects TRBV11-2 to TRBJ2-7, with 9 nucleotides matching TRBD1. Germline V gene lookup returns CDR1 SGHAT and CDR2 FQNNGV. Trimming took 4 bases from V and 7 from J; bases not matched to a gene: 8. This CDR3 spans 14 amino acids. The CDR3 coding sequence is TGTGCCAGCAGCTCCCGGGGACAGGGAGGGGAGCAGTACTTC. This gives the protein CASSSRGQGGEQYF. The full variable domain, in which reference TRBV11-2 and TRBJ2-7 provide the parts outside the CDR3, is EAGVAQSPRYKIIEKRQSVAFWCNPISGHATLYWYQQILGQGPKLLIQFQNNGVVDDSQLPKDRFSAERLKGVDSTLKIQPAKLEDSAVYLCASSSRGQGGEQYFGPGTRLTVT.

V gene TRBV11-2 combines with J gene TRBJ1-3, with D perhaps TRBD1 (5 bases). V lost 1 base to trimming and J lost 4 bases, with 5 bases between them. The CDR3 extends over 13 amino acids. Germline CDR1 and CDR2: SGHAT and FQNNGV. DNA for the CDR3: TGTGCCAGCAGCTTAGGACAGGGAAACACCATATATTTT. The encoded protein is CASSLGQGNTIYF. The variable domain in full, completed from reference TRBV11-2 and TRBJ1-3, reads EAGVAQSPRYKIIEKRQSVAFWCNPISGHATLYWYQQILGQGPKLLIQFQNNGVVDDSQLPKDRFSAERLKGVDSTLKIQPAKLEDSAVYLCASSLGQGNTIYFGEGSWLTVV.

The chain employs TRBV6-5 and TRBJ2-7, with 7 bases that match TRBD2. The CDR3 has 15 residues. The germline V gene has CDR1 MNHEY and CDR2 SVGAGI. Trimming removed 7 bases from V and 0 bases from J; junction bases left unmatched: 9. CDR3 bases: TGTGCCAGCACGCCCTACCGGGACTACTCCTACGAGCAGTACTTC. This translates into CASTPYRDYSYEQYF.

CDR3 protein: CASSFPGLAYYNEQFF. The CDR3 DNA is TGTGCCAGCAGCTTCCCTGGACTAGCGTATTACAATGAGCAGTTCTTC. V is TRBV11-1 and J is TRBJ2-1, with 9 positions matching TRBD2. CDR1 is SGHAT, CDR2 FQDESV, per germline (reference sequence). J was trimmed by 4 bases and V by 3 bases; bases with no gene match: 7. CDR3 length equals 16 residues.

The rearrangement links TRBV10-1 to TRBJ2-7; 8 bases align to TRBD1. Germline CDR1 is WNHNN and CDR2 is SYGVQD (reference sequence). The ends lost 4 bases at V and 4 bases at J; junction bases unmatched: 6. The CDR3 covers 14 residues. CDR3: CASSAPGQVYEQYF. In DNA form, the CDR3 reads TGCGCCAGCAGTGCACCGGGACAGGTATACGAGCAGTACTTC.

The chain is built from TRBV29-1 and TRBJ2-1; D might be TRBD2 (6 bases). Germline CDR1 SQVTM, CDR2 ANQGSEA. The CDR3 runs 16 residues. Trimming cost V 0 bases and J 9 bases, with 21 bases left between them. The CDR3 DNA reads TGCAGCGTTGAAGATCCTGCGCGGGGTCCTTTGAGTGAGCAGTTCTTC. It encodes CSVEDPARGPLSEQFF.

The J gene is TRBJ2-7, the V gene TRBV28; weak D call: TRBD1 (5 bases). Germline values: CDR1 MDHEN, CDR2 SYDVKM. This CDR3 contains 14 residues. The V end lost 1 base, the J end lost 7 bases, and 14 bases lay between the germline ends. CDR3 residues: CASSLFAGREEQYF. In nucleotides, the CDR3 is TGTGCCAGCAGTTTATTCGCCGGCAGGGAAGAGCAGTACTTC.

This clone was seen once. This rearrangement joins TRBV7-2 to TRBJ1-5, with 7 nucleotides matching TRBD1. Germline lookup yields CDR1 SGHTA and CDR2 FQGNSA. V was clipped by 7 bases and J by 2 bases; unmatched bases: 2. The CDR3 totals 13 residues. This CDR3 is CASTTGGNQPQHF. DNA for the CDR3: TGTGCCAGCACAACAGGGGGCAATCAGCCCCAGCATTTT.

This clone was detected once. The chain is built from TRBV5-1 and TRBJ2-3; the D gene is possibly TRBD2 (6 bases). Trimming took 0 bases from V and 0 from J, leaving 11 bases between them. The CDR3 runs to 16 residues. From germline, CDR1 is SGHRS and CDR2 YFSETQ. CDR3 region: CASSLAPSGSTDTQYF. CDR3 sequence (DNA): TGCGCCAGCAGCTTGGCCCCAAGCGGGAGCACAGATACGCAGTATTTT.

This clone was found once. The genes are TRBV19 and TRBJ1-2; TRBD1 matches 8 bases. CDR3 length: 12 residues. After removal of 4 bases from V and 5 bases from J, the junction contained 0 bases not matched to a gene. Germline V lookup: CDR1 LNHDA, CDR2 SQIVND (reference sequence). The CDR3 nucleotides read TGTGCCAGTAGTAGACAGGGGTATGGCTACACCTTC. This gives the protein CASSRQGYGYTF.

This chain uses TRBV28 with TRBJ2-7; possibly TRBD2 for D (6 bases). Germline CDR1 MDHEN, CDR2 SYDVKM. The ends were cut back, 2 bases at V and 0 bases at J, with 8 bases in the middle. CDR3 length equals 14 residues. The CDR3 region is CASSLGRDSYEQYF. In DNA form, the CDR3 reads TGTGCCAGCAGTTTAGGGCGGGACTCCTACGAGCAGTACTTC.

The CDR3 nucleotides are TGTGCCAGCAGCCCAAGACAGGCAAGCACAGATACGCAGTATTTT. Translated: CASSPRQASTDTQYF. This chain connects TRBV6-2 or TRBV6-3 to TRBJ2-3; TRBD1 might be the D (6 bases). V shed 6 bases and J shed 0 bases, with 13 bases lying between them. The germline V gene has CDR1 MNHEY and CDR2 SVGEGT. This CDR3 has 15 residues.

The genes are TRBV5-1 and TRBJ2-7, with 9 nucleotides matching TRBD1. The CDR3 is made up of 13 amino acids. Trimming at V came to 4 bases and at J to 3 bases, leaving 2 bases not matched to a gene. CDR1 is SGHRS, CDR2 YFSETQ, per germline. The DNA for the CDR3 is TGCGCCAGCAGCGTGGACAGGGGCTACGAGCAGTACTTC. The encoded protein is CASSVDRGYEQYF. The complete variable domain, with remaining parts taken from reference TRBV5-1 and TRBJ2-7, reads KAGVTQTPRYLIKTRGQQVTLSCSPISGHRSVSWYQQTPGQGLQFLFEYFSETQRNKGNFPGRFSGRQFSNSRSEMNVSTLELGDSALYLCASSVDRGYEQYFGPGTRLTVT.

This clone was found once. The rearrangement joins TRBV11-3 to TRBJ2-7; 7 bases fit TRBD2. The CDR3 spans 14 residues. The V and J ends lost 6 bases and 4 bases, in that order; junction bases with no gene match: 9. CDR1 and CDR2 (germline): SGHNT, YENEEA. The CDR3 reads CASSERGSGYEQYF. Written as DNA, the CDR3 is TGTGCCAGCAGTGAGCGCGGGAGCGGTTACGAGCAGTACTTC.

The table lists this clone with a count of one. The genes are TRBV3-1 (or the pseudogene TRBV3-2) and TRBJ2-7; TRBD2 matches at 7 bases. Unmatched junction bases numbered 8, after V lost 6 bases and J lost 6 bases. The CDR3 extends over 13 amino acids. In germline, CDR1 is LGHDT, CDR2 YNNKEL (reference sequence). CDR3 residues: CASSSGRAAEQYF. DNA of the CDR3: TGTGCCAGCAGTAGTGGGAGGGCCGCCGAGCAGTACTTC.